This T cell receptor beta chain was profiled in a study of blood T cell repertoires in COVID-19. In its sample, this clone was seen a few times. Original methodology: Amplification of reference gene primers provided the estimated nucleated cell counts. Using immunoSEQ multiplex PCR, the repertoire was profiled, and TCRdb retains in-frame clones only, with some absent. Clonal size and the V and J genes are those of that table, whereas D and trimming came from the DNA. The sample contains 95,000 to 150,000 clones, approximately 83% of which appear only once. The CDR3 consists of 13 residues. Trimming took off 7 bases at V and 1 base at J, with 10 bases between the two ends.

The clonotype originates from a woman between 70 and 85 years old with acute or convalescent COVID-19. The chain recombines TRBV12-3 or TRBV12-4 with TRBJ1-1; D may be TRBD1 (5 bases). Sequencing was carried out using peripheral blood. CDR3 DNA: TGTGCCAGCACAATGGGGGGGAACACTGAAGCTTTCTTT. This codes for CASTMGGNTEAFF.